One and the same sample provided the 28 T cell receptor beta chains below, sequenced in a study of blood T cell repertoires in COVID-19. Profiled with immunoSEQ multiplex PCR; TCRdb holds only in-frame clones, not every one. The data hold fewer than 500,000 clones, with 80% to 90% observed a single time. The sequenced sample was peripheral blood. These receptors all come from a woman aged 30 to 39 with acute or convalescent COVID-19.

This rearrangement joins TRBV12-5 to TRBJ2-7; 10 bases line up with TRBD2. This CDR3 spans 14 amino acids. Germline CDR1 and CDR2: LGHNT and FRNRAP. The junction had 3 bases not matched to a gene; V was cut back by 1 base and J by 6 bases. In DNA, the CDR3 is TGTGCTAGTGGTTTGGACGGACTAGCGGCCGAGCAGTACTTC. This gives the protein CASGLDGLAAEQYF.

This clone was counted once. V is TRBV9 and J is TRBJ1-1, with a possible D match to TRBD1 (5 bases). This CDR3 contains 13 residues. Trimming took 1 base from V and 4 from J, leaving 8 bases between them. From germline, CDR1 is SGDLS and CDR2 YYNGEE. The CDR3 nucleotides read TGTGCCAGCAGCGTAACGGGGGGCACTGAAGCTTTCTTT. Residues: CASSVTGGTEAFF.

This rearrangement joins TRBV9 to TRBJ1-1; tentative D call: TRBD1 (6 bases). Germline V gives CDR1 SGDLS, CDR2 YYNGEE. The V and J ends lost 3 bases and 3 bases respectively, with 12 bases between them. The CDR3 spans 14 residues. The CDR3 loop is CASSGTEGYTEAFF. The CDR3 DNA follows: TGTGCCAGCAGCGGGACAGAAGGTTACACTGAAGCTTTCTTT.

The chain has TRBV9 and TRBJ2-1; TRBD1 is a possible D gene (6 bases). CDR3 length: 15 residues. Germline values: CDR1 SGDLS, CDR2 YYNGEE. Trimming stripped 4 bases from V and 9 bases from J, with 20 bases between. CDR3 nucleotides: TGTGCCAGCAGCCCGCTGGACAGCCATCATAGTGAGCAGTTCTTC. It is translated as CASSPLDSHHSEQFF.

This chain joins TRBV9 and TRBJ2-7; 9 nucleotides line up with TRBD1. The CDR3 contains 14 residues. Germline-derived CDR1 and CDR2 are SGDLS and YYNGEE. After removal of 2 bases from V and 3 bases from J, the junction contained 3 bases not matched to a gene. The CDR3 sequence is CASSVGDRVYEQYF. CDR3 nucleotide sequence: TGTGCCAGCAGCGTCGGGGACAGGGTCTACGAGCAGTACTTC. Full variable domain (rest looked up from reference TRBV9 and TRBJ2-7): DSGVTQTPKHLITATGQRVTLRCSPRSGDLSVYWYQQSLDQGLQFLIQYYNGEERAKGNILERFSAQQFPDLHSELNLSSLELGDSALYFCASSVGDRVYEQYFGPGTRLTVT.

The chain links TRBV11-2 to TRBJ1-1, with 7 bases that match TRBD1. Germline CDR1 is SGHAT and CDR2 is FQNNGV. Losses at the gene ends were 0 bases for V and 8 bases for J; bases not matched to a gene: 3. CDR3 size: 13 residues. CDR3 sequence reads: CASSLDNRGEAFF. The CDR3 bases are TGTGCCAGCAGCTTAGATAACAGGGGAGAAGCTTTCTTT.

The chain has TRBV5-1 and TRBJ1-6; 8 bases fit TRBD1. The length of the CDR3 is 14 residues. Germline loops: CDR1 SGHRS, CDR2 YFSETQ. Trimming cost V 4 bases and J 7 bases; bases outside gene matches: 4. Here the CDR3 reads CASSLGQGNSPLHF. CDR3 nucleotide sequence: TGCGCCAGCAGCCTCGGACAGGGAAATTCACCCCTCCACTTT.

This chain joins TRBV6-2 or TRBV6-3 and TRBJ2-3, with 7 bases aligning to TRBD2. Germline V gene lookup returns CDR1 MNHEY and CDR2 SVGEGT. Unmatched junction bases numbered 7, after V lost 6 bases and J lost 4 bases. This CDR3 has 14 residues. The CDR3 sequence is CASSPSGGADTQYF. The CDR3 region has the DNA TGTGCCAGCAGCCCCTCGGGAGGCGCAGATACGCAGTATTTT.

The chain combines TRBV30 with TRBJ2-5; TRBD1 is a possible D gene (6 bases). Germline V lookup: CDR1 GTSNPN, CDR2 SVGIG (reference sequence). V was shortened by 3 bases and J by 8 bases, with 16 bases between the two germline ends. The length of the CDR3 is 13 residues. The CDR3 loop reads CAWRVGTRTTQYF. CDR3 in DNA: TGTGCCTGGAGGGTCGGGACACGGACAACCCAGTACTTC.

This chain links TRBV6-5 with TRBJ1-4; TRBD1 matches at 7 bases. Germline-derived CDR1 and CDR2 are MNHEY and SVGAGI. After removal of 6 bases from V and 8 bases from J, the junction contained 9 bases not matched to a gene. The length of the CDR3 is 14 residues. In DNA, the CDR3 is TGTGCCAGCAGCCAACACGGGACAGAAGAAAAACTGTTTTTT. Translation gives CASSQHGTEEKLFF.

This chain joins TRBV6-6 and TRBJ1-2; 11 nucleotides match TRBD1. The CDR3 consists of 15 residues. The J segment lost 8 bases and the V segment lost 2 bases, leaving 7 bases of the junction unmatched. Germline V lookup: CDR1 MNHNY, CDR2 SVGAGI (reference sequence). The CDR3 DNA is TGTGCCAGCAGTTACGGACAGGGGGCGCCGAGCGGCTACACCTTC. It is translated as CASSYGQGAPSGYTF.

Turning to this clone: Within the sample, other DNA sequences also encode this same CDR3. The V call is TRBV5-1, the J call TRBJ2-7; 7 bases map to TRBD2. The V segment lost 0 bases and the J segment 0 bases; nucleotides outside the gene matches: 3. In germline, CDR1 is SGHRS, CDR2 YFSETQ. This CDR3 region has 15 residues. CDR3 protein: CASSLAGGSSYEQYF. CDR3 DNA sequence: TGCGCCAGCAGCTTGGCCGGCGGGAGCTCCTACGAGCAGTACTTC.

In DNA form, the CDR3 reads TGTGCCAGCACCAAGAGCGGGGCACGTGGCTACACCTTC. Residues: CASTKSGARGYTF. The chain carries TRBV6-5 and TRBJ1-2, with a possible D match to TRBD1 (5 bases). The V gene's germline CDR1 is MNHEY and CDR2 SVGAGI. This CDR3 contains 13 residues. The ends were cut back, 7 bases at V and 7 bases at J, with 16 bases in the middle.

The chain couples TRBV30 to TRBJ2-1; 9 positions agree with TRBD2. Germline loops: CDR1 GTSNPN, CDR2 SVGIG (reference sequence). V shed 4 bases, J shed 8 bases, and the junction held 12 bases outside the gene matches. This CDR3 region has 15 residues. This CDR3 is CAWTLGRGGKYEQFF. CDR3 DNA sequence: TGTGCCTGGACTCTAGGGCGGGGGGGCAAGTATGAGCAGTTCTTC.

This chain joins TRBV9 and TRBJ1-3; TRBD1 agrees at 8 bases. This CDR3 comprises 17 residues. V shed 0 bases and J 4 bases; nucleotides not matched to a gene: 9. Germline lookup yields CDR1 SGDLS and CDR2 YYNGEE. In DNA form, the CDR3 reads TGTGCCAGCAGCGTAGGAACGCAGGGGGCGGCGGGAAACACCATATATTTT. The encoded protein is CASSVGTQGAAGNTIYF.

V usage is TRBV5-6 and J usage is TRBJ1-5; the match to TRBD1 covers 8 bases. CDR3 length: 17 amino acids. The V gene end was trimmed by 4 bases and the J gene end by 4 bases; junction bases not matched to a gene: 13. Germline-derived CDR1 and CDR2 are SGHDT and YYEEEE. CDR3 nucleotide sequence: TGTGCCAGCAGCACCAACCAGGGGGCGGCTCTAAATCAGCCCCAGCATTTT. Residues: CASSTNQGAALNQPQHF. Variable domain in full (rest from reference TRBV5-6 and TRBJ1-5): DAGVTQSPTHLIKTRGQQVTLRCSPKSGHDTVSWYQQALGQGPQFIFQYYEEEERQRGNFPDRFSGHQFPNYSSELNVNALLLGDSALYLCASSTNQGAALNQPQHFGDGTRLSIL.

The V and J genes are TRBV9 and TRBJ2-3; 9 nucleotides line up with TRBD2. V dropped 3 bases and J dropped 4; count of bases not matched to a gene: 9. CDR1 is SGDLS and CDR2 is YYNGEE in the germline V gene. This CDR3 has 16 amino acids. CDR3 sequence (DNA): TGTGCCAGCAGCGGGCGAATAGCGGGGGATCCAGATACGCAGTATTTT. Its translation is CASSGRIAGDPDTQYF.

The J gene is TRBJ2-6, the V gene TRBV19; TRBD2 is a possible D gene (5 bases). V lost 3 bases, J lost 2 bases, and 8 bases lay in between. The CDR3 totals 15 residues. Germline V lookup: CDR1 LNHDA, CDR2 SQIVND (reference sequence). The DNA of the CDR3 is TGTGCCAGTAGTATCCACGGGGCTGGGGCCAACGTCCTGACTTTC. Protein sequence: CASSIHGAGANVLTF.

This chain connects TRBV2 to TRBJ2-7; D unclear. The germline gives CDR1 SNHLY, CDR2 FYNNEI. V lost 0 bases to trimming and J lost 2 bases, with 5 bases between them. The CDR3 runs to 13 residues. CDR3 loop: CASSEATAYEQYF. In DNA form, the CDR3 reads TGTGCCAGCAGTGAAGCAACGGCCTACGAGCAGTACTTC.

This clone was detected a few times. The DNA is omitted, as the CDR3 cannot be located on it reliably, and the CDR3 follows TCRdb's listing. This rearrangement joins TRBV14 to TRBJ1-1; TRBD1, as called in the table, went unchecked against the DNA. The CDR3 is 13 residues long, ends included. Germline V gives CDR1 SGHDN, CDR2 FVKESK. The CDR3 loop is CASSKRVAGGTFF.

This chain links TRBV5-5 with TRBJ1-2, with TRBD1 as a possible D gene (6 bases). Trimming stripped 4 bases from V and 5 bases from J, with 15 bases between. Germline V gene data show CDR1 as SGHKS and CDR2 as YYEKEE (reference sequence). This CDR3 comprises 14 residues. The CDR3 bases are TGTGCCAGCAGCCCAAGACAGGTTCCTTATGGCTACACCTTC. This sequence encodes CASSPRQVPYGYTF.

The J gene is TRBJ2-3, the V gene TRBV15; tentative D call: TRBD1 (5 bases). This CDR3 is built from 14 residues. The V end was cut by 5 bases, the J end by 6 bases, with 15 bases between. Germline lookup yields CDR1 LNHNV and CDR2 YYDKDF (reference sequence). CDR3 in DNA: TGTGCCACCAGCGCGCCTCAGGGTTGGGATACGCAGTATTTT. Protein: CATSAPQGWDTQYF. The full variable domain, with the rest looked up from reference TRBV15 and TRBJ2-3, is DAMVIQNPRYQVTQFGKPVTLSCSQTLNHNVMYWYQQKSSQAPKLLFHYYDKDFNNEADTPDNFQSRRPNTSFCFLDIRSPGLGDTAMYLCATSAPQGWDTQYFGPGTRLTVL.

This clone showed up just once. This chain uses TRBV14 with TRBJ2-7; 7 bases agree with TRBD2. CDR3 length: 11 amino acids. The junction had 2 bases not matched to a gene; V was cut back by 3 bases and J by 9 bases. Germline values: CDR1 SGHDN, CDR2 FVKESK. CDR3 sequence (DNA): TGTGCCAGCAGCCAGGGACTACGGCAGTACTTC. As protein: CASSQGLRQYF.

The chain employs TRBV24-1 and TRBJ1-5; D unclear. The CDR3 is made up of 13 amino acids. V dropped 7 bases and J dropped 7 bases, with 13 bases sitting between them. Germline assignment: CDR1 KGHDR and CDR2 SFDVKD. The CDR3 DNA is TGTGCCACCAGCGCTTCAGCAGGCCAGCCCCAGCATTTT. It codes for CATSASAGQPQHF.

V and J are TRBV4-2 and TRBJ1-2; a weak D match, TRBD1 (6 bases). V lost 1 base to trimming and J lost 3 bases, with 9 bases between them. CDR3 length: 14 amino acids. Germline V gene sequence: CDR1 LGHNA, CDR2 YNFKEQ. The chain's CDR3 is CASSQASGDYGYTF. The DNA for the CDR3 is TGTGCCAGCAGCCAAGCGTCAGGGGACTATGGCTACACCTTC.

The chain combines TRBV27 with TRBJ2-3; D gene unclear. Trimming stripped 6 bases from V and 4 bases from J, with 5 bases between. Germline CDR1 reads MNHEY; CDR2 reads SMNVEV (reference sequence). The CDR3 contains 11 residues. The CDR3, as DNA: TGTGCCAGCAGCGGAGCAGATACGCAGTATTTT. Translating gives CASSGADTQYF.

The chain carries TRBV5-6 and TRBJ1-1; tentatively, D is TRBD1 (6 bases). The V gene lost 8 bases and the J gene lost 2 bases, with 10 bases spanning the gap. This CDR3 has 12 amino acids. CDR1 and CDR2 (germline): SGHDT, YYEEEE. DNA of the CDR3: TGTGCCAGTTCGACAGGCAACACTGAAGCTTTCTTT. Translation: CASSTGNTEAFF.

This clone was counted a few times. This chain uses TRBV6-5 with TRBJ1-6; 7 positions match TRBD1. Germline CDR1 and CDR2: MNHEY and SVGAGI. Losses at the gene ends were 7 bases for V and 3 bases for J; bases not matched to a gene: 3. The CDR3 contains 14 residues. The CDR3 DNA follows: TGTGCCAGCAAGGACAGGAACTATAATTCACCCCTCCACTTT. Amino acid sequence: CASKDRNYNSPLHF.